Listed below are T cell receptor delta chains from one sample, sequenced in a study of delta chains in infants with herpesvirus infections. TCRdb repeated clone calling on the RT-PCR reads with CATT. The table shows fewer than 550 delta-chain clones, with around 47% occurring only once. This sample comprised peripheral blood, obtained at time point 3 of longitudinal follow-up. These receptors all come from a human donor who was a Ugandan infant, either HIV-exposed or HIV-unexposed (not recorded which). The CDR3 runs from the conserved cysteine through the conserved F or W. The D gene is left open where the match is weak. Clone size, where shown, is once, few, many, or a class for clones that have expanded.

v_gene	j_gene	d_gene	abundance	CDR3nt	CDR3aa
TRDV1	TRDJ1	TRDD3	medium-sized	TGTGCTCTTGGGGAAAAGTCGATCCGATCACTCACTGGGGCCCCAGTTCGTTATCGAGCCGATAAACTCATCTTT	CALGEKSIRSLTGAPVRYRADKLIF
TRDV2	TRDJ1	NA	large	TGTGCCTGTGACACCGTTGGGATAGCCGCCACCGATAAACTCATCTTT	CACDTVGIAATDKLIF
TRDV1	TRDJ1	NA	NA	TGTGCTCTTGGGGAACCCCCGACTTCCTACCTGGGGATACAGTGGGTCGATAAACTCATCTTT	CALGEPPTSYLGIQWVDKLIF
TRDV1	TRDJ1	NA	hyperexpanded	TGTGCTCTTGGCCTCAGGCCATCCCCTGGGCCGGGCCGGTACACCGATAAACTCATCTTT	CALGLRPSPGPGRYTDKLIF
TRAV29/DV5	TRDJ1	TRDD3	large	TGTGCAGCAACCGCTGGAACTTGGGGGACAAGGGCCGATAAACTCATCTTT	CAATAGTWGTRADKLIF
TRDV1	TRDJ1	TRDD3	medium-sized	TGTGCTCTTGGGGCCCCCCCGAATCTTACGAAACTGGGGACTACCTGGAGGTACACCGATAAACTCATCTTT	CALGAPPNLTKLGTTWRYTDKLIF
TRDV2	TRDJ1	TRDD3	large	TGTGCCTGTGACCCGTGGGGGATTAGGACCCTCGATAAACTCATCTTT	CACDPWGIRTLDKLIF
TRDV1	TRDJ1	NA	NA	TGTGCTCTTGGGGAACCCTTGGCCTTCCTCTCCGTACTGGGGGGCCACCGATTTTACACCGATAAACTCATCTTT	CALGEPLAFLSVLGGHRFYTDKLIF
TRDV2	TRDJ3	TRDD3	hyperexpanded	TGTGCCTGTGACACCGTTGCTGGGGGATCCCGCTCCTGGGACACCCGACAGATGTTTTTC	CACDTVAGGSRSWDTRQMFF
TRDV2	TRDJ1	TRDD3	medium-sized	TGTGCCTGTGACAAACTGGGGGCCGATAAACTCATCTTT	CACDKLGADKLIF
TRDV1	TRDJ2	TRDD3	NA	TGTGCTCTTGGGGAACGGTTTAGCTACCTTCCCCGACTGGGGGATACGAGTCCTTTGACAGCACAACTCTTCTTT	CALGERFSYLPRLGDTSPLTAQLFF
TRDV1	TRDJ1	NA	hyperexpanded	TGTGCTCTTGGGGAATTACGTGAGGGCCCCCGTAGGACCGATAAACTCATCTTT	CALGELREGPRRTDKLIF
TRDV2	TRDJ1	TRDD3	hyperexpanded	TGTGCCTGTGACACGCTGGGGGATAGAAACGATAAACTCATCTTT	CACDTLGDRNDKLIF
TRDV2	TRDJ1	TRDD3	few	TGTGCCTGTGACACCTTGGGGGAGTACACCGATAAACTCATCTTT	CACDTLGEYTDKLIF
TRDV2	TRDJ3	TRDD3	large	TGTGCCTGTGACACCGGGGGATACAGCTCCTGGGACACCCGACAGATGTTTTTC	CACDTGGYSSWDTRQMFF
TRDV2	TRDJ1	NA	medium-sized	TGTGCCTGTGACACCTGGGGGACCGATAAACTCATCTTT	CACDTWGTDKLIF
TRDV2	TRDJ1	TRDD3	large	TGTGCCTGTGACTCCAGTAGATGGGGGAGGTACACCGATAAACTCATCTTT	CACDSSRWGRYTDKLIF
TRDV1	TRDJ1	TRDD3	hyperexpanded	TGTGCTCTTGGGGAAACATCCTGGGGGATCGGGAACACCGATAAACTCATCTTT	CALGETSWGIGNTDKLIF
TRDV1	TRDJ1	NA	medium-sized	TGTGCTCTTGGGGAGAGTTCCGCGAATGTGGGGCCTTTCCTCGTGGGTAAACTCATCTTT	CALGESSANVGPFLVGKLIF
TRDV2	TRDJ3	TRDD3	large	TGTGCCTGTGACGCCGTCGCGCCTCTGCGGGATACACACGGGACACGCTTAACGAGCTCCTGGGACACCCGACAGATGTTTTTC	CACDAVAPLRDTHGTRLTSSWDTRQMFF
TRDV2	TRDJ3	NA	hyperexpanded	TGTGCCTGTGGTGAGGGTTCCTGGGACACCCGACAGATGTTTTTC	CACGEGSWDTRQMFF
TRDV1	TRDJ1	NA	large	TGTGCTCTTGGGGAACGGTTTAGCTACCTTCCCCATAAACTCATCTTT	CALGERFSYLPHKLIF
TRDV2	TRDJ1	TRDD3	medium-sized	TGTGCCTGTGACACCGCCCCGTACTGGGGGATACGCGGGGAAATACGTAAACTCATCTTT	CACDTAPYWGIRGEIRKLIF
TRDV2	TRDJ1	TRDD3	medium-sized	TGTGCCTGTCTTATTTACTGGGGGACCCGAACCGATAAACTCATCTTT	CACLIYWGTRTDKLIF